This T cell receptor (beta chain) was recorded in a study of tumour-infiltrating T cells in Burkitt lymphoma. Across the study: Patients covered every epidemiological subtype of Burkitt lymphoma.

This CDR3 contains 16 residues. Trimming took 2 bases from V and 1 from J, leaving 14 bases between them. The germline V gene encodes CDR1 SGHDT and CDR2 YYEEEE. Assay: immunoSEQ multiplex PCR; the TCRdb copy retains only in-frame clones and omits some. The table shows around 48,000 clones, with approximately 31% occurring only once. The rearrangement links TRBV5-6 to TRBJ2-3, with TRBD2 as a possible D gene (5 bases). Material for sequencing was tumor tissue. The source of this sequence is a human donor with Burkitt lymphoma. The CDR3 loop is CASSLGADFRTDTQYF. For the CDR3, the DNA is TGTGCCAGCAGCTTAGGAGCGGACTTTCGCACAGATACGCAGTATTTT.